This paragraph reports one TCR beta chain. These data originate in a study of blood T cell repertoires in COVID-19. The wider study: From T cells, B-cell-depleted T cells, or PBMCs came the material, which was cDNA or gDNA.

In the source study's methods: From reference gene primer amplification, estimates of nucleated cell counts were derived. The repertoire was sequenced with immunoSEQ multiplex PCR; TCRdb's copy has only in-frame clones and lacks some. Clone size and the V and J calls come from that table; the DNA yielded D and trimming. The sample carries roughly 430,000 clones, roughly 88% recorded once. Material for sequencing was PBMCs or T cells enriched from blood (not recorded which). This receptor was taken from a woman aged 40 to 55 with acute COVID-19.

CDR3 nucleotide sequence: TGTGCCAGCAGCTTACTAGGGGCGGGGGGAAGCAATGAGCAGTTCTTC. It is translated as CASSLLGAGGSNEQFF. The genes are TRBV11-3 and TRBJ2-1, with TRBD2 matching 8 bases. After removal of 2 bases from V and 6 bases from J, the junction contained 9 bases not matched to a gene. This CDR3 has 16 amino acids. CDR1 and CDR2 from the germline V gene are SGHNT and YENEEA.